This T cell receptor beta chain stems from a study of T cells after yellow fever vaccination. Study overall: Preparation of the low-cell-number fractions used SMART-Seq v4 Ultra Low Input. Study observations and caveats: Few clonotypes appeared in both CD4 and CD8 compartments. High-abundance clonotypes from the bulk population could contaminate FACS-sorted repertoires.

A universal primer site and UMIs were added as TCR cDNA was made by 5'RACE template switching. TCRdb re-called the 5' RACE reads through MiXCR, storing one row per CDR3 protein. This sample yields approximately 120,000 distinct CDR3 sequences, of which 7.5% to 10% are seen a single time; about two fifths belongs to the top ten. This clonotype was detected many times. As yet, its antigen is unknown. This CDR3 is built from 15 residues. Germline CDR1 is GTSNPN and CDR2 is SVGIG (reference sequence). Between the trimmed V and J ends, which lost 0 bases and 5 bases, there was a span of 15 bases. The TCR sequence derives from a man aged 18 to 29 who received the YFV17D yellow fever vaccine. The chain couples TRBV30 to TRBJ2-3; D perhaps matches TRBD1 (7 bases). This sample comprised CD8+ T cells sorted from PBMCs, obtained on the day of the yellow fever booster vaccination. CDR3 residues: CAWSVEAGGGDTQYF. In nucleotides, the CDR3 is TGTGCCTGGAGTGTTGAAGCAGGGGGAGGAGATACGCAGTATTTT.